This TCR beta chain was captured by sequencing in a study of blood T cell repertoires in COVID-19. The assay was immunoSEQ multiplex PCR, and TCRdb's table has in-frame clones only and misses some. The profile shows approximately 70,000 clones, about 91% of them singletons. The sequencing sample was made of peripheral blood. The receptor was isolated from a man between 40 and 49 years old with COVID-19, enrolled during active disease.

CDR3 sequence reads: CASMGQGDPSDGYTF. The CDR3 region has the DNA TGTGCCAGCATGGGACAGGGGGACCCCTCGGATGGCTACACCTTC. The rearrangement joins TRBV2 to TRBJ1-2; 11 nucleotides match TRBD1. The germline V gene encodes CDR1 SNHLY and CDR2 FYNNEI. The V and J ends lost 7 bases and 6 bases, in that order; junction bases with no gene match: 10. The CDR3 loop spans 15 amino acids.